This T cell receptor beta chain was documented in a study of blood T cell repertoires in COVID-19. Study information: The United States, Italy and Spain provided the acute and convalescent COVID-19 samples. Sample material is recorded as cDNA or gDNA derived from T cells, B-cell-depleted T cells, or PBMCs.

In the original analysis: How many nucleated cells were present was estimated from reference gene primer amplification. The assay was immunoSEQ multiplex PCR, and TCRdb's table has in-frame clones only and misses some. V, J and clone size are those of that table, while D and trimming were read from the DNA. The sample records roughly 40,000 clones, approximately 91% being singletons. CDR1 and CDR2 (germline): LNHDA, SQIVND (reference sequence). The CDR3 runs 17 residues. Deletions cut 3 bases from V and 0 bases from J, with 17 bases between. The V and J genes are TRBV19 and TRBJ1-2; TRBD1 is a possible D gene (6 bases). The sequencing input was peripheral blood. This clonotype was sampled from a human donor in a cohort sampled during active COVID-19. The DNA for the CDR3 is TGTGCCAGTAGTATCGGGACATTTTGGGCCGCTAACTATGGCTACACCTTC. Translation: CASSIGTFWAANYGYTF.